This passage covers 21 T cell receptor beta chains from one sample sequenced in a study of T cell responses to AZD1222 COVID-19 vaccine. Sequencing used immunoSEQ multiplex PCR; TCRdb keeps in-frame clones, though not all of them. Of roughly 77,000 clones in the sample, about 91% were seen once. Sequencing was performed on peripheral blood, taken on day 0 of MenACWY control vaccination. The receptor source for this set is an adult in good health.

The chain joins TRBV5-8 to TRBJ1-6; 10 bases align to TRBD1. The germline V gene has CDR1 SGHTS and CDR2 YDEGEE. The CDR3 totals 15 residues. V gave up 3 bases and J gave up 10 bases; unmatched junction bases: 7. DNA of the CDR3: TGTGCCAGCAGCTCTCAGGGGGACAGGGGATCACCCCTCCACTTT. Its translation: CASSSQGDRGSPLHF.

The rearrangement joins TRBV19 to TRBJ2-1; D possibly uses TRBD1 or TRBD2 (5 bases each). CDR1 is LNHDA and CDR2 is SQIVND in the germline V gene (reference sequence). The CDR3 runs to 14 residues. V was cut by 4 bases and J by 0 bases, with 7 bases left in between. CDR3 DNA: TGTGCCAGTAGTACAGGGAGCTCCTACAATGAGCAGTTCTTC. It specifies CASSTGSSYNEQFF.

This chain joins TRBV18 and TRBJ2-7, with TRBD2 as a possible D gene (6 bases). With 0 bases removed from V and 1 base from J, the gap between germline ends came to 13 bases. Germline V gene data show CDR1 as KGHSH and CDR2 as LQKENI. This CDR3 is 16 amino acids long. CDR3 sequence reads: CASSPPGLGLSYEQYF. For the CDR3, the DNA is TGTGCCAGCTCACCACCCGGGTTAGGACTATCCTACGAGCAGTACTTC.

Written as DNA, the CDR3 is TGCGCCAGCAGCTTTACTAGCGGAGCCTATGATGAGCAGTTCTTC. Its translation: CASSFTSGAYDEQFF. The gene calls are TRBV5-1 and TRBJ2-1; TRBD2 aligns across 8 bases. The CDR3 runs 15 residues. Germline assignment: CDR1 SGHRS and CDR2 YFSETQ. The V and J ends lost 2 bases and 8 bases, in that order; junction bases with no gene match: 9. Filled out from reference TRBV5-1 and TRBJ2-1, the complete variable domain reads KAGVTQTPRYLIKTRGQQVTLSCSPISGHRSVSWYQQTPGQGLQFLFEYFSETQRNKGNFPGRFSGRQFSNSRSEMNVSTLELGDSALYLCASSFTSGAYDEQFFGPGTRLTVL.

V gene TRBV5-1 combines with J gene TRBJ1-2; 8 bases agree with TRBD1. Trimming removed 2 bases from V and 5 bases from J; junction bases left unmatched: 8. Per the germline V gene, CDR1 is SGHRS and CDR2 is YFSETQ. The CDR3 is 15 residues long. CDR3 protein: CASSLPGTGGYGYTF. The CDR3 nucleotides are TGCGCCAGCAGCTTACCGGGGACAGGCGGGTATGGCTACACCTTC.

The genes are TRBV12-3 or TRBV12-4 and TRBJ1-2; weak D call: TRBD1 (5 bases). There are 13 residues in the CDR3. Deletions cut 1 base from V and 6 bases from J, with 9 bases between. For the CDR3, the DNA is TGTGCCAGCAGTTTAGGCAGGGCTGATGGCTACACCTTC. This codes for CASSLGRADGYTF.

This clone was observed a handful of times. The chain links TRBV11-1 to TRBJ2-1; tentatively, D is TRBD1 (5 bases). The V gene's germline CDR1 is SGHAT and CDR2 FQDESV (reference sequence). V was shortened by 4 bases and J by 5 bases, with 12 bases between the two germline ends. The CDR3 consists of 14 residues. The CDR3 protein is CASSSTDTHNEQFF. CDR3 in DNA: TGTGCCAGCAGCTCGACGGACACACACAATGAGCAGTTCTTC.

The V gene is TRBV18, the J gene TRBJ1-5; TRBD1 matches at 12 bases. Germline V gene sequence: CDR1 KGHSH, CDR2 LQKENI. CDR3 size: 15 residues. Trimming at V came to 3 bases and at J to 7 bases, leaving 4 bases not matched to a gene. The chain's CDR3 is CASSPGTGGGQPQHF. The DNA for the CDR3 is TGTGCCAGCTCACCCGGGACAGGGGGCGGGCAGCCCCAGCATTTT.

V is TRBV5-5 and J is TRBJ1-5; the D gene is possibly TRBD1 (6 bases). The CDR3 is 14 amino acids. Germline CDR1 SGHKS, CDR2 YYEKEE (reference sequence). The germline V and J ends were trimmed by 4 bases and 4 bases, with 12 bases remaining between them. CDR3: CASSPPDSNQPQHF. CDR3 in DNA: TGTGCCAGCAGCCCGCCGGACAGTAATCAGCCCCAGCATTTT.

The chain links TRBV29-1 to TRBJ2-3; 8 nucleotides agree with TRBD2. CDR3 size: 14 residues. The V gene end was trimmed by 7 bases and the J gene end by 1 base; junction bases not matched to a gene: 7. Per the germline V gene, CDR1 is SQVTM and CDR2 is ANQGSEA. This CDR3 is CSAGLAMGTDTQYF. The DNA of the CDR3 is TGCAGCGCTGGACTAGCCATGGGCACAGATACGCAGTATTTT.

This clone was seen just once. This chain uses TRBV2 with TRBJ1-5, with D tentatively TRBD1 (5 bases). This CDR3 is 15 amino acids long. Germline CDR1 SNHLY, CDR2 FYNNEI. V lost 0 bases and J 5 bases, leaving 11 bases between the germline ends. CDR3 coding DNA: TGTGCCAGCAGTGAAGCGCTCGTAGGGGATCAGCCCCAGCATTTT. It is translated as CASSEALVGDQPQHF.

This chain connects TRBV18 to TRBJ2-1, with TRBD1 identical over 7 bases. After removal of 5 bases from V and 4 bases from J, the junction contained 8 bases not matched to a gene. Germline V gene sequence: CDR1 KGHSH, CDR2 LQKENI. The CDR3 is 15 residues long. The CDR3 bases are TGTGCCAGCTCAGAACAGGGGAAAGGGTACAATGAGCAGTTCTTC. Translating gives CASSEQGKGYNEQFF.

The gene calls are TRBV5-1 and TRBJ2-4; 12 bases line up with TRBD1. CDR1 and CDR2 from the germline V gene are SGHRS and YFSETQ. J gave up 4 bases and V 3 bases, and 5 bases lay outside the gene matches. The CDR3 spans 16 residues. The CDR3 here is CASSSGQGAGKNIQYF. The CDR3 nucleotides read TGCGCCAGCAGCTCGGGACAGGGGGCTGGAAAAAACATTCAGTACTTC. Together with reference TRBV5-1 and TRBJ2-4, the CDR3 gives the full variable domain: KAGVTQTPRYLIKTRGQQVTLSCSPISGHRSVSWYQQTPGQGLQFLFEYFSETQRNKGNFPGRFSGRQFSNSRSEMNVSTLELGDSALYLCASSSGQGAGKNIQYFGAGTRLSVL.

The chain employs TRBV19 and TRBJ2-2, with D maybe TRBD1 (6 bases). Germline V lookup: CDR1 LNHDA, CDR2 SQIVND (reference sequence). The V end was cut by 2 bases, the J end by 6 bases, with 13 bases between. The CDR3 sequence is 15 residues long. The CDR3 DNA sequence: TGTGCCAGTAGTATAACGGGGCAGGGGTCCGGGGAGCTGTTTTTT. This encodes CASSITGQGSGELFF.

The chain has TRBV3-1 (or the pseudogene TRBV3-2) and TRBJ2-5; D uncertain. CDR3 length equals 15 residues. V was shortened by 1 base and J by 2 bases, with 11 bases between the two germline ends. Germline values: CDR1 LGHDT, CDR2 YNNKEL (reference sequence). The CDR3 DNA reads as TGTGCCAGCAGCCAAGGGCCCACAGAACAAGAGACCCAGTACTTC. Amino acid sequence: CASSQGPTEQETQYF.

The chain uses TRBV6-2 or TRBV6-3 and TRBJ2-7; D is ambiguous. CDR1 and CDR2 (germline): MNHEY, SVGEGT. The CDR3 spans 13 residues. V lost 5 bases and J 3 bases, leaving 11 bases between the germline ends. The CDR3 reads CASSPEKHYEQYF. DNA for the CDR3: TGTGCCAGCAGTCCCGAGAAACACTACGAGCAGTACTTC.

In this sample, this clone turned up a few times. The CDR3 DNA sequence: TGTGCCAGTAGTATTAAAGCATCGGGCAATCAGCCCCAGCATTTT. It translates to CASSIKASGNQPQHF. This rearrangement joins TRBV19 to TRBJ1-5, with no clear D. Germline loops: CDR1 LNHDA, CDR2 SQIVND (reference sequence). CDR3 length: 15 residues. Between the trimmed V and J ends, which lost 3 bases and 2 bases, there was a span of 11 bases.

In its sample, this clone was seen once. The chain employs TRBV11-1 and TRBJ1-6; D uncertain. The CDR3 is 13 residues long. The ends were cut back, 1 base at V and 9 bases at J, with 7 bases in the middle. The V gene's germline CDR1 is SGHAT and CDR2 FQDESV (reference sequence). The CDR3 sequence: CASSLVRGSPLHF. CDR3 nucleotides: TGTGCCAGCAGCTTAGTCCGGGGTTCACCCCTCCACTTT. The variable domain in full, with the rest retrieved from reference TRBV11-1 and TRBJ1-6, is EAEVAQSPRYKITEKSQAVAFWCDPISGHATLYWYRQILGQGPELLVQFQDESVVDDSQLPKDRFSAERLKGVDSTLKIQPAELGDSAMYLCASSLVRGSPLHFGNGTRLTVT.

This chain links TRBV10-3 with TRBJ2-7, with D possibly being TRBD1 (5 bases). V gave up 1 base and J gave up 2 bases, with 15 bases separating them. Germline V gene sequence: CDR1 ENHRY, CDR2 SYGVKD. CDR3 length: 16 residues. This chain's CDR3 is CAISEWRRGWPYEQYF. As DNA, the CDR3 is TGTGCCATCAGTGAGTGGCGAAGGGGTTGGCCCTACGAGCAGTACTTC.

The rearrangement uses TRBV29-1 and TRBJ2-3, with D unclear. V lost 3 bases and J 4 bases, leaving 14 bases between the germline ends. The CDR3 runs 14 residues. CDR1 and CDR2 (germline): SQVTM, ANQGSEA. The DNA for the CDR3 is TGCAGCGTTGATCTTCCCGGGTGGCCAGATACGCAGTATTTT. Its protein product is CSVDLPGWPDTQYF.

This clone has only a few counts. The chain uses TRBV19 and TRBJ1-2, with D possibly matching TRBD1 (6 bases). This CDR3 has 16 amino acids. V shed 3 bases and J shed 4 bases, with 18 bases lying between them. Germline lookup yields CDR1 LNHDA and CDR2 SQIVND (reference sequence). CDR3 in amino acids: CASSIPLQGSIYGYTF. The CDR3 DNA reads TGTGCCAGTAGTATCCCTTTGCAGGGGAGCATCTATGGCTACACCTTC.